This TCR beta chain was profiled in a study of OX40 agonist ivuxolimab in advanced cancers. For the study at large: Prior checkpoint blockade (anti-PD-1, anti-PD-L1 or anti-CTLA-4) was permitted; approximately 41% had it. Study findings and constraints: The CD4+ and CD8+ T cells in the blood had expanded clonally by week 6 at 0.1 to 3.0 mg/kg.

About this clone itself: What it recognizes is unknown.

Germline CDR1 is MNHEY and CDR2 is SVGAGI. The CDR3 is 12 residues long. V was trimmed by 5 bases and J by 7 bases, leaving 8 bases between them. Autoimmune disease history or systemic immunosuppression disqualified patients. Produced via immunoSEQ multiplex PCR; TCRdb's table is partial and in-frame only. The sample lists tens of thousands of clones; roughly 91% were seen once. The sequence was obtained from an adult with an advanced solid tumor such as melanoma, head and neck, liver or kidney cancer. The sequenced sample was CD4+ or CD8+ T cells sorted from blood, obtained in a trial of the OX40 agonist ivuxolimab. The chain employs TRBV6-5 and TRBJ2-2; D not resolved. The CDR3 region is CASSRPDGELFF. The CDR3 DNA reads TGTGCCAGCAGTCGACCTGACGGGGAGCTGTTTTTT.